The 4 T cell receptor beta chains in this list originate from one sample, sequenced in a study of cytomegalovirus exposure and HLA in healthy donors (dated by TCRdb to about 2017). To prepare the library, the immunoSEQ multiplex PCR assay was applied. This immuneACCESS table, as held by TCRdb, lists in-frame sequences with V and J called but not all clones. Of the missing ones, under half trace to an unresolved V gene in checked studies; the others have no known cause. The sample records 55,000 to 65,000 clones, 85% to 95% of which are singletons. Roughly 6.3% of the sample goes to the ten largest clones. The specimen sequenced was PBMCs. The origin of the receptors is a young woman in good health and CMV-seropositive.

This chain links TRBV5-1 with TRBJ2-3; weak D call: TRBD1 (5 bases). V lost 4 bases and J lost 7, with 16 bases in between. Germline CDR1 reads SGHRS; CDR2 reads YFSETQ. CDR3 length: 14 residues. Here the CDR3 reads CASSPGQGRHTQYF. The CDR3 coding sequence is TGCGCCAGCAGCCCAGGTCAGGGTAGACATACGCAGTATTTT.

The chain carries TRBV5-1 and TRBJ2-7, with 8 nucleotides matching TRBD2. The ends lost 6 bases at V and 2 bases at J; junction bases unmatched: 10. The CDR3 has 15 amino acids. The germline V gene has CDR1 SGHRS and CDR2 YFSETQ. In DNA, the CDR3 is TGCGCCAGCACCCCGGGGGGGGAGGGCCCCTACGAGCAGTACTTC. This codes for CASTPGGEGPYEQYF.

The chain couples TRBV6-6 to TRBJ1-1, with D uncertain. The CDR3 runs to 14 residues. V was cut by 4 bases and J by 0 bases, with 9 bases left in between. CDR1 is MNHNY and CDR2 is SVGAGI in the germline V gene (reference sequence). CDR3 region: CASSFGNMNTEAFF. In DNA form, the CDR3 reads TGTGCCAGCAGTTTCGGGAACATGAACACTGAAGCTTTCTTT.

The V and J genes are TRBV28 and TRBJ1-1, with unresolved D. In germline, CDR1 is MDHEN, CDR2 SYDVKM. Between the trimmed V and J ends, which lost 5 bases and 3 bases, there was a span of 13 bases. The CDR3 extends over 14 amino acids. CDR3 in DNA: TGTGCCAGCAGTCCTTCCGGGAGTCACACTGAAGCTTTCTTT. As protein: CASSPSGSHTEAFF.